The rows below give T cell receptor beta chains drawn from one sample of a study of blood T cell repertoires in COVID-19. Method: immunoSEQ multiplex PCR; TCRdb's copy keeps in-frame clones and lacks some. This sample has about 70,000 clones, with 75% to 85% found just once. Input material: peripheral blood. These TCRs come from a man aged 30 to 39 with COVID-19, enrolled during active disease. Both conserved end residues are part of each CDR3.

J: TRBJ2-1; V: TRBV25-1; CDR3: CASTGVFHNEQFF
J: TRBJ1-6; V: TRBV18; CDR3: CASSPDRGNSPLHF
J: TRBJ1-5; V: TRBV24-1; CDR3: CATSDSGTGKNQPQHF
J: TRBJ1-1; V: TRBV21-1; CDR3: CASSKDPVVRSDTEAFF
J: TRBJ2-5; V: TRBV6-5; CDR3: CASSPGSVETQYF
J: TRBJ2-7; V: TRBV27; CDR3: CASSLKQSYEQYF
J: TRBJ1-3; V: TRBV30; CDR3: CAWSRGSSGNTIYF
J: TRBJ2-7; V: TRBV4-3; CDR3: CASSQERNPTYEQYF
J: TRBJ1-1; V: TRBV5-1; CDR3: CASREMSTEAFF
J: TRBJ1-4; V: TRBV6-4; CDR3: CASSDSPRTVREEKLFF
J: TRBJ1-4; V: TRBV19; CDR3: CASRDNKEKLFF
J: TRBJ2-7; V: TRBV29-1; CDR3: CSVSTPSGGIYEQYF
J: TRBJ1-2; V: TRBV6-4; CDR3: CASSSYNLLRDRGASYTF
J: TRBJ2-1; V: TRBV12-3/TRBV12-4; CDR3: CASGNTGTEQFF
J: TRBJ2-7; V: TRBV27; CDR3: CASGSLTGYEQYF